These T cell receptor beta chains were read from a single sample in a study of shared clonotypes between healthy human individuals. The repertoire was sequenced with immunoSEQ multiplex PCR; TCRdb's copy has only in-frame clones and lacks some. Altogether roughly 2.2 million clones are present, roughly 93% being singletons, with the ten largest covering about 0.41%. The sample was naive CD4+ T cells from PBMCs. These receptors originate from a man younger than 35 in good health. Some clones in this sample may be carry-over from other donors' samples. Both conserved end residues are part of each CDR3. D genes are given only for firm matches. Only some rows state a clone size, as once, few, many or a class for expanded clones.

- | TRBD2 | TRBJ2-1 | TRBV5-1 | TGCGCCAGCAGCTCCGGGACTAGCGATAGGGGTGAGCAGTTCTTC | CASSSGTSDRGEQFF
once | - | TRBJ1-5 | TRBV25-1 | TGTGCCAGCAGTGGCGGGGGGCGAGCCCTGGAGCAGCCCCAGCATTTT | CASSGGGRALEQPQHF
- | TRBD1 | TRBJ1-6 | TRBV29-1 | TGCAGCGTTATTGACAGGGAAGGATCACCCCTCCACTTT | CSVIDREGSPLHF
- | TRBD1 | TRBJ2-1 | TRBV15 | TGTGCCACCAGAGGACAGGGCTTTAATGAGCAGTTCTTC | CATRGQGFNEQFF
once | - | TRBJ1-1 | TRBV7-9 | TGTGCCAGCAGCTTAAGCGAAGGGTGGAACACTGAAGCTTTCTTT | CASSLSEGWNTEAFF
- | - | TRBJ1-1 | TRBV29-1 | TGCAGCGTTGAACGCCGGGTAGTGAACACTGAAGCTTTCTTT | CSVERRVVNTEAFF
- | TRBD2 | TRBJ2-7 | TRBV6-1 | TGTGCCAGTATCGCTAGCGGCATTATGTCCTACGAGCAGTACTTC | CASIASGIMSYEQYF
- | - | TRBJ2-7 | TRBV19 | TGTGCCAGTAGGGGCGGTCCCTACGAGCAGTACTTC | CASRGGPYEQYF
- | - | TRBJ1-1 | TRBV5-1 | TGCGCCAGCAGCTTGGACAGGGCCTCGACCGAAGCTTTCTTT | CASSLDRASTEAFF
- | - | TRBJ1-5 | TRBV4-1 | TGCGCCAGCAGCCGACTGTTGGGTGGCAATCAGCCCCAGCATTTT | CASSRLLGGNQPQHF
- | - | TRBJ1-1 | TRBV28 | TGTGCCAGCAGTTTAGAGACAGGTTTAAACACTGAAGCTTTCTTT | CASSLETGLNTEAFF
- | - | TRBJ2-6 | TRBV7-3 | TGTGCCAGCAGCTTAACGGCAGGCTCTGGGGCCAACGTCCTGACTTTC | CASSLTAGSGANVLTF
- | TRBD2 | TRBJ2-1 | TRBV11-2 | TGTGCCAGCAGCTTTGGACTAGCGGGAGGTGAGCAGTTCTTC | CASSFGLAGGEQFF
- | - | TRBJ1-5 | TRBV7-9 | TGTGCCAGCAGCTTAGCTAGGAGTCAGCCCCAGCATTTT | CASSLARSQPQHF
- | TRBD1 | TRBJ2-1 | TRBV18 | TGTGCCAGCTCACCAAGAGGGGACAGGGGGTGGAATGAGCAGTTCTTC | CASSPRGDRGWNEQFF